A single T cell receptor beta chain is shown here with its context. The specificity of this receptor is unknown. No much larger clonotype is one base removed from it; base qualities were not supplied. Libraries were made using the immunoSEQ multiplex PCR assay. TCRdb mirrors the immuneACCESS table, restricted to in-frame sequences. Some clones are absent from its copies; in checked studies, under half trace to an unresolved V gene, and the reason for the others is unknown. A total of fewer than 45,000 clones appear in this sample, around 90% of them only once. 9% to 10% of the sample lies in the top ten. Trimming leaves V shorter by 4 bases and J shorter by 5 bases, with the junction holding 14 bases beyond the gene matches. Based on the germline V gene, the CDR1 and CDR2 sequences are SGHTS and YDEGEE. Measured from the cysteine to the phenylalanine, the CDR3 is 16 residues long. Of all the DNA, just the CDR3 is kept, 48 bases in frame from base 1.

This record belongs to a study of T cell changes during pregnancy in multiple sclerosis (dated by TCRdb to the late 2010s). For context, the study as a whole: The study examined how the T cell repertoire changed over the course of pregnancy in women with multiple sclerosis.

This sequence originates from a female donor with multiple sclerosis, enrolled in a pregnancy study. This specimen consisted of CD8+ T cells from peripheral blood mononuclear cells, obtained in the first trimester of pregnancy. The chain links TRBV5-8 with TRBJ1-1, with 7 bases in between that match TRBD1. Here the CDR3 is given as CASSRHSRQGETEAFF. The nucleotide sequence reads TGTGCCAGCAGCCGCCACTCCCGACAGGGCGAAACTGAAGCTTTCTTT.